This record covers a single TCR beta chain. This record belongs to a study of blood T cell repertoires in COVID-19. For the study at large: The samples span acute and convalescent COVID-19 from the United States, Italy and Spain. PBMCs, B-cell-depleted T cells, or T cells provided the cDNA or gDNA that made up the material.

Cohort assignment relied on participant-reported clinical history. Data came from immunoSEQ multiplex PCR; TCRdb stores just in-frame clones and leaves some out. The table lists some 180,000 clones, more than 85% of them singletons. Between the trimmed V and J ends, which lost 3 bases and 4 bases, there was a span of 13 bases. The germline V gene encodes CDR1 MNHEY and CDR2 SMNVEV (reference sequence). The CDR3 length is 14 residues. The sample consisted of PBMCs or T cells enriched from blood (not recorded which). This chain links TRBV27 with TRBJ2-7; D perhaps matches TRBD1 (5 bases). This clonotype originated in a woman aged 40 to 55 in a cohort exposed to, infected with or recovered from COVID-19 (not recorded which). CDR3 protein: CASSFGASRYEQYF. The CDR3 DNA is TGTGCCAGCAGTTTTGGGGCCTCAAGATACGAGCAGTACTTC.